These 16 T cell receptor beta chains originate from one sample sequenced in a study of cytomegalovirus exposure and HLA in healthy donors. Amplification used 60 Vbeta primers and 13 Jbeta primers. The method was immunoSEQ multiplex PCR; TCRdb's version includes in-frame clones alone and lacks a portion of them. The sample carries about 160,000 clones, more than 60% recorded once. The source material was PBMCs. These receptors originate from a middle-aged man in good health and CMV-seropositive.

The table lists this clone with a few counts. The chain joins TRBV5-4 to TRBJ2-3; 8 bases are shared with TRBD1. The CDR3 extends over 17 amino acids. Unmatched junction bases numbered 13, after V lost 5 bases and J lost 2 bases. The V gene's germline CDR1 is SGHNT and CDR2 YYREEE (reference sequence). The CDR3 reads CASRQLLQGGPTDTQYF. In DNA form, the CDR3 reads TGTGCCAGCAGACAACTTCTACAGGGGGGCCCCACAGATACGCAGTATTTT.

This clone has just a few counts. The DNA for the CDR3 is TGTGCCAGCAGCTTATGGACTAGTGGGATGGAGACCCAGTACTTC. Its protein is CASSLWTSGMETQYF. The V call is TRBV7-8, the J call TRBJ2-5; the match to TRBD2 covers 7 bases. This CDR3 contains 15 residues. V lost 2 bases and J lost 5; bases outside the gene matches: 8. From germline, CDR1 is SGHVS and CDR2 FQNEAQ.

The chain is built from TRBV28 and TRBJ1-1; perhaps TRBD1 as D (5 bases). The CDR3 length is 15 residues. Looked up from germline, CDR1 is MDHEN and CDR2 is SYDVKM. Trimming removed 2 bases from V and 1 base from J, with 11 bases in between. This CDR3 is CASSLSGAPNTEAFF. CDR3 nucleotides: TGTGCCAGCAGTTTAAGTGGGGCTCCGAACACTGAAGCTTTCTTT.

The rearrangement uses TRBV9 and TRBJ2-1, with TRBD2 as a possible D gene (6 bases). The CDR3 sequence is 14 residues long. CDR1 SGDLS and CDR2 YYNGEE come from the germline V gene. V gave up 3 bases and J gave up 3 bases, with 10 bases separating them. CDR3: CASSARDFYNEQFF. The CDR3 DNA follows: TGTGCCAGCAGCGCGCGGGACTTCTACAATGAGCAGTTCTTC.

The gene calls are TRBV5-1 and TRBJ2-2, with unresolved D. Trimming shortened V by 4 bases and J by 7 bases, and 8 bases separated the two germline ends. The CDR3 consists of 12 residues. Germline CDR1 and CDR2: SGHRS and YFSETQ. CDR3 sequence: CASSQPRGELFF. The CDR3 DNA reads as TGCGCCAGCAGCCAACCGCGCGGGGAGCTGTTTTTT.

J is TRBJ1-1 and V is TRBV7-2; tentatively, D is TRBD1 (5 bases). CDR1 and CDR2 (germline): SGHTA, FQGNSA. This CDR3 spans 12 amino acids. Trimming pared 1 base from V and 7 bases from J, leaving 7 bases between. The CDR3 protein is CASSLETGEAFF. DNA for the CDR3: TGTGCCAGCAGCTTAGAAACAGGTGAAGCTTTCTTT. Variable domain in full (rest from reference TRBV7-2 and TRBJ1-1): GAGVSQSPSNKVTEKGKDVELRCDPISGHTALYWYRQSLGQGLEFLIYFQGNSAPDKSGLPSDRFSAERTGGSVSTLTIQRTQQEDSAVYLCASSLETGEAFFGQGTRLTVV.

This rearrangement joins TRBV4-1 to TRBJ1-5; no clear D. The CDR3 runs to 16 residues. The germline gives CDR1 MGHRA, CDR2 YSYEKL. V was clipped by 4 bases and J by 4 bases, with 17 bases between them. The CDR3 reads CASSPRRGALNQPQHF. CDR3 DNA: TGCGCCAGCAGCCCCCGACGAGGAGCCCTGAATCAGCCCCAGCATTTT.

The chain is built from TRBV9 and TRBJ2-1; the match to TRBD2 covers 13 bases. The CDR3 covers 16 residues. The germline CDR1 and CDR2 sequences are SGDLS and YYNGEE. The trim removed 4 bases at V and 6 bases at J, leaving 7 bases unmatched. CDR3 sequence reads: CASSPRGLAGVNEQFF. In DNA, the CDR3 is TGTGCCAGCAGCCCCCGCGGACTAGCGGGAGTCAATGAGCAGTTCTTC.

This chain joins TRBV7-2 and TRBJ2-1; D perhaps matches TRBD1 (6 bases). The CDR3 totals 14 residues. CDR1 is SGHTA, CDR2 FQGNSA, per germline. Trimming cost V 6 bases and J 0 bases, with 9 bases left between them. The CDR3 is CASSSDSSYNEQFF. The CDR3 coding sequence is TGTGCCAGCAGTTCGGACAGCTCCTACAATGAGCAGTTCTTC.

The genes are TRBV6-5 and TRBJ2-1, with 10 bases matching TRBD1. The germline V gene encodes CDR1 MNHEY and CDR2 SVGAGI. This CDR3 has 15 residues. The V gene end was trimmed by 2 bases and the J gene end by 7 bases; junction bases not matched to a gene: 5. CDR3 sequence: CASSYVGTGANEQFF. The CDR3 coding sequence is TGTGCCAGCAGTTACGTCGGGACAGGGGCTAATGAGCAGTTCTTC.

The V gene is TRBV5-1, the J gene TRBJ2-7; 9 bases agree with TRBD2. After removal of 2 bases from V and 3 bases from J, the junction contained 6 bases not matched to a gene. The CDR3 runs 15 residues. Germline CDR1 SGHRS, CDR2 YFSETQ. Here the CDR3 reads CASSFAGGGGYEQYF. The CDR3 nucleotides read TGCGCCAGCAGCTTTGCGGGAGGGGGCGGCTACGAGCAGTACTTC.

The rearrangement uses TRBV7-2 and TRBJ2-5; TRBD1 aligns across 10 bases. V shed 2 bases and J 7 bases; nucleotides not matched to a gene: 7. Germline V gene sequence: CDR1 SGHTA, CDR2 FQGNSA. The CDR3 runs to 15 residues. The CDR3 region has the DNA TGTGCCAGCAGCTTAACCGGGACAGGGGCAACGACCCAGTACTTC. As protein: CASSLTGTGATTQYF.

The chain joins TRBV9 to TRBJ1-1; tentative D call: TRBD1 (5 bases). The CDR3 sequence is 14 residues long. V was shortened by 0 bases and J by 0 bases, with 6 bases between the two germline ends. Germline V gene lookup returns CDR1 SGDLS and CDR2 YYNGEE. The CDR3 coding sequence is TGTGCCAGCAGCGTAGGGGACTTGAACACTGAAGCTTTCTTT. It translates to CASSVGDLNTEAFF.

This rearrangement joins TRBV6-9 to TRBJ1-2; 7 nucleotides agree with TRBD1. Germline CDR1 is MNHGY and CDR2 is SVAAGI. The J segment lost 10 bases and the V segment lost 5 bases, leaving 10 bases of the junction unmatched. The CDR3 sequence is 13 residues long. CDR3: CASSLTQEGAYTF. The CDR3 DNA reads as TGTGCCAGCAGTCTCACTCAAGAGGGGGCCTACACCTTC.

V and J are TRBV11-3 and TRBJ2-1, with D possibly TRBD2 on 5 matching bases. Germline assignment: CDR1 SGHNT and CDR2 YENEEA. The CDR3 consists of 13 residues. Between the trimmed V and J ends, which lost 4 bases and 10 bases, there was a span of 14 bases. The CDR3 bases are TGTGCCAGCAGCTCCGGTCCCACGGGGGAGCAGTTCTTC. Amino acids: CASSSGPTGEQFF.

The gene calls are TRBV5-5 and TRBJ2-7; TRBD1 agrees at 8 bases. This CDR3 is built from 14 residues. The V segment lost 0 bases and the J segment 4 bases; nucleotides outside the gene matches: 3. The V gene's germline CDR1 is SGHKS and CDR2 YYEKEE (reference sequence). The CDR3 is CASSLGTGRYEQYF. The CDR3 DNA sequence: TGTGCCAGCAGCTTGGGGACAGGGAGGTACGAGCAGTACTTC.